Listed here are 22 T cell receptor beta chains from one sample, sequenced in a study of early T cells in non-severe SARS-CoV-2 infection. TCRdb processed the 5' RACE reads anew with MiXCR; each CDR3 protein has one entry. The sample consists of about 70,000 distinct CDR3 sequences, around 15% of them appearing once. The sample consisted of whole blood, taken at baseline. The receptors here all came from an adult who was a healthcare worker with PCR-confirmed SARS-CoV-2 infection or an uninfected control (not recorded which).

The chain uses TRBV14 and TRBJ2-3; 7 bases line up with TRBD2. V shed 4 bases, J shed 4 bases, and the junction held 8 bases outside the gene matches. Germline CDR1 is SGHDN and CDR2 is FVKESK. This CDR3 is built from 15 residues. The CDR3 region has the DNA TGTGCCAGCAGCCCTGCGGGAGATGTATCAGATACGCAGTATTTT. Translated: CASSPAGDVSDTQYF.

This clonotype occurred many times. The V gene is TRBV5-6, the J gene TRBJ2-7, with TRBD1 as a possible D gene (5 bases). Per germline, CDR1 SGHDT and CDR2 YYEEEE. V was pared by 6 bases and J by 3 bases, with 13 bases between. This CDR3 is built from 13 residues. CDR3 in amino acids: CASTLAGIYEQYF. Written as DNA, the CDR3 is TGTGCCAGCACCCTGGCAGGGATCTACGAGCAGTACTTC. The whole variable domain, filled in from reference TRBV5-6 and TRBJ2-7, reads DAGVTQSPTHLIKTRGQQVTLRCSPKSGHDTVSWYQQALGQGPQFIFQYYEEEERQRGNFPDRFSGHQFPNYSSELNVNALLLGDSALYLCASTLAGIYEQYFGPGTRLTVT.

The J gene is TRBJ2-7, the V gene TRBV5-1; 8 nucleotides align to TRBD1. Trimming took 1 base from V and 2 from J; bases not matched to a gene: 5. Germline-derived CDR1 and CDR2 are SGHRS and YFSETQ. The CDR3 spans 15 residues. The CDR3 loop reads CASSLSQGAAYEQYF. The CDR3 DNA reads TGCGCCAGCAGCTTGTCTCAGGGGGCCGCCTACGAGCAGTACTTC.

This clonotype has a count of ten or more. CDR3 sequence reads: CSAPGSPGLAGGGYEQYF. CDR3 in DNA: TGCAGTGCTCCCGGATCCCCGGGACTAGCGGGAGGGGGATACGAGCAGTACTTC. J is TRBJ2-7 and V is TRBV20-1, with 16 bases matching TRBD2. Germline assignment: CDR1 DFQATT and CDR2 SNEGSKA (reference sequence). The CDR3 is 18 amino acids. The V gene end was trimmed by 5 bases and the J gene end by 4 bases; junction bases not matched to a gene: 14.

This clonotype was picked up a small number of times. V usage is TRBV20-1 and J usage is TRBJ2-1; TRBD1 or TRBD2 may be the D gene (5 bases each). The CDR3 has 14 residues. The germline V gene encodes CDR1 DFQATT and CDR2 SNEGSKA (reference sequence). Trimming took off 6 bases at V and 8 bases at J, with 20 bases between the two ends. The CDR3, as DNA: TGCAGTGCCAACCAACCCCGGGACGGTGATGAGCAGTTCTTC. It encodes CSANQPRDGDEQFF.

This clonotype has a count of ten or more. The gene calls are TRBV7-2 and TRBJ2-7, with 7 nucleotides matching TRBD2. J gave up 2 bases and V 5 bases, and 6 bases lay outside the gene matches. The CDR3 spans 14 residues. From germline, CDR1 is SGHTA and CDR2 FQGNSA. As DNA, the CDR3 is TGTGCCAGCAGCCTCGGACTAGTACCCTACGAGCAGTACTTC. It translates to CASSLGLVPYEQYF.

The sample holds a few counts of this clonotype. V gene TRBV5-1 combines with J gene TRBJ2-2; a possible D gene is TRBD2 (6 bases). Trimming stripped 0 bases from V and 3 bases from J, with 15 bases between. This CDR3 region has 17 residues. Germline loops: CDR1 SGHRS, CDR2 YFSETQ. The CDR3 DNA reads as TGCGCCAGCAGCTTGGATCGGGGAGGTTTGGACACCGGGGAGCTGTTTTTT. It yields the protein CASSLDRGGLDTGELFF.

CDR3 sequence reads: CASSAAGLKNTGELFF. The CDR3 DNA reads as TGTGCCAGCAGTGCGGCGGGACTTAAAAACACCGGGGAGCTGTTTTTT. V and J are TRBV2 and TRBJ2-2; D is perhaps TRBD2 (6 bases). The CDR3 contains 16 residues. Deletions cut 4 bases from V and 2 bases from J, with 14 bases between. Germline CDR1 SNHLY, CDR2 FYNNEI.

The chain couples TRBV7-9 to TRBJ2-6; D is unresolved. The germline V gene encodes CDR1 SEHNR and CDR2 FQNEAQ (reference sequence). The CDR3 has 20 residues. V gave up 0 bases and J gave up 0 bases, with 18 bases separating them. CDR3 DNA: TGTGCCAGCAGCTTAGCCCATATGGCCCTTCCCCGCTCTGGGGCCAACGTCCTGACTTTC. It translates to CASSLAHMALPRSGANVLTF.

V gene TRBV19 combines with J gene TRBJ2-7; tentative D call: TRBD2 (6 bases). CDR3 length: 15 amino acids. With 3 bases removed from V and 3 bases from J, the gap between germline ends came to 15 bases. In germline, CDR1 is LNHDA, CDR2 SQIVND (reference sequence). CDR3 sequence reads: CASSMGLGKVYEQYF. CDR3 bases: TGTGCCAGTAGTATGGGACTCGGTAAAGTCTACGAGCAGTACTTC.

This clonotype came up many times. V is TRBV28 and J is TRBJ2-3; 14 positions agree with TRBD2. CDR3 length: 17 residues. V shed 3 bases, J shed 4 bases, and the junction held 6 bases outside the gene matches. Germline V gene sequence: CDR1 MDHEN, CDR2 SYDVKM. DNA for the CDR3: TGTGCCAGCAGTTTCAGGACTAGCGGGAGGACCTCAGATACGCAGTATTTT. Its translation: CASSFRTSGRTSDTQYF.

This clonotype came up many times. The chain carries TRBV4-2 and TRBJ2-2, with 11 bases identical to TRBD1. With 7 bases clipped from V and 7 bases from J, the junction kept 5 bases outside the gene matches. The CDR3 length is 14 residues. The germline V gene encodes CDR1 LGHNA and CDR2 YNFKEQ. For the CDR3, the DNA is TGTGCCAGCAACGGACAGGGGGCGATCGGGGAGCTGTTTTTT. Translation gives CASNGQGAIGELFF.

The chain carries TRBV28 and TRBJ2-7, with 9 bases that match TRBD1. Germline CDR1 is MDHEN and CDR2 is SYDVKM. V lost 5 bases, J lost 3 bases, and 11 bases stayed unmatched. This CDR3 spans 16 amino acids. CDR3: CASSTRTGDPLYEQYF. CDR3 DNA: TGTGCCAGCAGTACCCGGACAGGGGACCCCCTCTACGAGCAGTACTTC.

A note on this clonotype: This may arise from a read error, as a much more abundant clone is one base away. This chain links TRBV5-5 with TRBJ2-7; D not resolved. Germline CDR1 reads SGHKS; CDR2 reads YYEKEE (reference sequence). This CDR3 has 15 amino acids. The CDR3 sequence is CVSSLGRPTDYEQYF. As DNA, the CDR3 is TGTGTCAGCAGCTTAGGAAGACCCACGGACTACGAGCAGTACTTC.

This clonotype showed up just a few times. The rearrangement joins TRBV7-9 to TRBJ2-7, with a possible D match to TRBD2 (5 bases). The CDR3 covers 15 residues. The V gene's germline CDR1 is SEHNR and CDR2 FQNEAQ (reference sequence). Trimming stripped 1 base from V and 4 bases from J, with 14 bases between. The CDR3 coding sequence is TGTGCCAGCAGCTTAGGGGGAGCCCTAGTTTACGAGCAGTACTTC. Translation: CASSLGGALVYEQYF.

This clonotype was counted a few times. V and J are TRBV7-9 and TRBJ1-1; D remains unclear. Trimming removed 4 bases at V and 1 base at J, with 10 bases between. This CDR3 is built from 14 residues. Germline V lookup: CDR1 SEHNR, CDR2 FQNEAQ (reference sequence). This CDR3 is CASSSSPANTEAFF. DNA of the CDR3: TGTGCCAGCAGCTCCTCACCAGCGAACACTGAAGCTTTCTTT.

In nucleotides, the CDR3 is TGTGCCAGCAGTGTAGCGGGACCATACACCGGGGAGCTGTTTTTT. The encoded protein is CASSVAGPYTGELFF. This sequence joins TRBV2 and TRBJ2-2; TRBD2 matches at 8 bases. Germline V gene lookup returns CDR1 SNHLY and CDR2 FYNNEI. V trimming: 4 bases; J trimming: 3 bases; junction bases outside the gene matches: 4. The CDR3 totals 15 residues.

This clonotype was picked up a small number of times. The genes are TRBV20-1 and TRBJ2-1; 9 positions match TRBD1. The CDR3 runs to 15 residues. Germline assignment: CDR1 DFQATT and CDR2 SNEGSKA (reference sequence). J was trimmed by 4 bases and V by 2 bases; bases with no gene match: 6. This CDR3 reads CSARPGTGPYNEQFF. The CDR3 DNA reads TGCAGTGCTAGACCCGGGACAGGGCCATACAATGAGCAGTTCTTC.

This clonotype was counted at least ten times. The J gene is TRBJ1-5, the V gene TRBV5-5; D unclear. The CDR3 is 13 residues long. Trimming took off 0 bases at V and 5 bases at J, with 6 bases between the two ends. The germline gives CDR1 SGHKS, CDR2 YYEKEE (reference sequence). This chain's CDR3 is CASSLDGDQPQHF. The CDR3 bases are TGTGCCAGCAGCTTGGATGGGGATCAGCCCCAGCATTTT.

This rearrangement joins TRBV28 to TRBJ2-3; possibly TRBD1 or TRBD2 for D (6 bases each). There are 15 residues in the CDR3. Trimming removed 5 bases from V and 4 bases from J, with 16 bases in between. The germline V gene has CDR1 MDHEN and CDR2 SYDVKM. CDR3 coding DNA: TGTGCCAGCAGTCCCCCGGGGGCGAGGGCAGATACGCAGTATTTT. Translating it yields CASSPPGARADTQYF. The full variable domain, its missing parts supplied by reference TRBV28 and TRBJ2-3, is DVKVTQSSRYLVKRTGEKVFLECVQDMDHENMFWYRQDPGLGLRLIYFSYDVKMKEKGDIPEGYSVSREKKERFSLILESASTNQTSMYLCASSPPGARADTQYFGPGTRLTVL.

This rearrangement joins TRBV27 to TRBJ1-2; D possibly corresponds to TRBD1 (5 bases). The V and J ends lost 4 bases and 4 bases respectively, with 10 bases between them. CDR3 length equals 13 residues. The germline V gene encodes CDR1 MNHEY and CDR2 SMNVEV (reference sequence). DNA of the CDR3: TGTGCCAGCAGTTACGGGGCTGCCTATGGCTACACCTTC. As protein: CASSYGAAYGYTF.

This chain connects TRBV20-1 to TRBJ2-2, with a weak D call TRBD2 (5 bases). The CDR3 consists of 16 residues. V was shortened by 0 bases and J by 4 bases, with 15 bases between the two germline ends. Germline CDR1 is DFQATT and CDR2 is SNEGSKA (reference sequence). Here the CDR3 DNA reads TGCAGTGCTAGAGATTTTGGAGACCGGGGCACCGGGGAGCTGTTTTTT. Translating it yields CSARDFGDRGTGELFF.